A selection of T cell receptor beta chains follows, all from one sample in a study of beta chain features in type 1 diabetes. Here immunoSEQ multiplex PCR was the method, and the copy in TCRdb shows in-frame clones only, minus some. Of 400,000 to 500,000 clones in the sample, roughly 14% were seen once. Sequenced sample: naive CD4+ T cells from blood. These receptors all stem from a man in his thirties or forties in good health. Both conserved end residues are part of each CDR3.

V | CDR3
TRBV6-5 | CASSSDTGDLYEQYF
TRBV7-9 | CASRENTDTQYF
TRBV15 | CATSRDKRLGETQYF
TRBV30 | CAWSVLGTRNTEAFF
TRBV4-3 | CASSAGRSSPEQYF
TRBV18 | CASSPGLAGGYNEQFF
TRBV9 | CASAVSGANVLTF
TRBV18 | CASSPTGGSSPLHF
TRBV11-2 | CASSVGYGTTEAGELFF
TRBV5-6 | CASSASGHLIWAEYEQYF
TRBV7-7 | CASSKGYGTDTQYF
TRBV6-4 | CASSDHGNWRQGAIDNSPLHF
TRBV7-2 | CASSLTSGTDTQYF
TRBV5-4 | CASSLAGASANNEQFF
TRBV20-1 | CSASGVETQYF
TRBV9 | CASSARTGGAETQYF
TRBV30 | CAWRHGAQGSDTQYF
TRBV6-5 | CASSYLTIQETQYF
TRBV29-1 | CSSRAASHGSYNEQFF
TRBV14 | CASSQDMVAEYQETQYF
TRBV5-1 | CASSLAGGTYGYTF
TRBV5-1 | CASSLGQGQETQYF
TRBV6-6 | CASSGVTDTQYF
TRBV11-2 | CASRSYRQGATKNIQYF
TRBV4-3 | CASSPLLTVGLVF
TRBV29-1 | CSHEGQGGFQPQHF
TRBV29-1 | CSVVGAEDQPQHF
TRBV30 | CAWSPAGGYNEQFF
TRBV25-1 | CASSDRTSGGVDTQYF
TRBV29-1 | CSVEVQKGSPLHF
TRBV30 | CAWSVRRTFPGANVLTF
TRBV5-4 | CASSLAGKQPQHF
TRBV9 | CASSVETGFNSPLHF
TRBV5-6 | CASSLAWGEQFF
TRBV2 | CASSPPGGQYF
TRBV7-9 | CASSPIRGLNTEAFF
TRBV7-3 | CASSPARSGELFF
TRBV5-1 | CASSSRLVENIQYF
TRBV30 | CAWSGRRDNFSGELFF
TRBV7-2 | CASSLIERGASYEQYF
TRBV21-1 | CASSKAPDYGYTF
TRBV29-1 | CSVGPTGGPGETQYF
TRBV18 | CASSPRKGQDEQYF
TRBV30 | CAWSVRETQYF